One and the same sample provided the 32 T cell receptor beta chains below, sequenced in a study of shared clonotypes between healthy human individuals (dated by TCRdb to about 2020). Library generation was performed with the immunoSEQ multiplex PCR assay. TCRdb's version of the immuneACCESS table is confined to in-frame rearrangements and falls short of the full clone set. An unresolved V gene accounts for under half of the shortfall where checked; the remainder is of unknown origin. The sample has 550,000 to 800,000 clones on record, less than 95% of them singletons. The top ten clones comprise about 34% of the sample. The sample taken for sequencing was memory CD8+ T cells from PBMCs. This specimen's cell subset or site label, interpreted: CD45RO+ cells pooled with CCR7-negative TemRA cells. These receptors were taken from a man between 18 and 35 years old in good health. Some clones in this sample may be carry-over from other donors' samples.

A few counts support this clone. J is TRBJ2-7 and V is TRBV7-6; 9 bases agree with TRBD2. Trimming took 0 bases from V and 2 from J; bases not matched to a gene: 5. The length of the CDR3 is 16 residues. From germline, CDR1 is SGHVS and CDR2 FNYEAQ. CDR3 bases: TGTGCCAGCAGCTTAGCGCCGGGACTAGCAGCCTACGAGCAGTACTTC. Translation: CASSLAPGLAAYEQYF.

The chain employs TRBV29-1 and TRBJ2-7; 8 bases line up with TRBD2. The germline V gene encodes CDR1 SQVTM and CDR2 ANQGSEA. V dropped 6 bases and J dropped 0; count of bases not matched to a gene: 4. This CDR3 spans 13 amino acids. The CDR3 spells CSVQSGSSYEQYF. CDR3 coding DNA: TGCAGCGTCCAGAGCGGGAGCTCCTACGAGCAGTACTTC.

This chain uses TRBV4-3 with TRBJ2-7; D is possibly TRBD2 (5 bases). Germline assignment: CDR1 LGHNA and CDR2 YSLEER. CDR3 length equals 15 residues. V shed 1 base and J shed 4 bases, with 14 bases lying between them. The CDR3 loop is CASSQGGPRTYEQYF. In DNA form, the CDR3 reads TGCGCCAGCAGCCAAGGAGGGCCACGGACGTACGAGCAGTACTTC.

The CDR3 DNA is TGTGCCAGCAGTAACCACGGGACTTTCTATGGCTACACCTTC. It yields the protein CASSNHGTFYGYTF. J is TRBJ1-2 and V is TRBV28, with D perhaps TRBD1 (5 bases). V gave up 5 bases and J gave up 4 bases, with 14 bases separating them. Germline V gives CDR1 MDHEN, CDR2 SYDVKM. This CDR3 comprises 14 residues.

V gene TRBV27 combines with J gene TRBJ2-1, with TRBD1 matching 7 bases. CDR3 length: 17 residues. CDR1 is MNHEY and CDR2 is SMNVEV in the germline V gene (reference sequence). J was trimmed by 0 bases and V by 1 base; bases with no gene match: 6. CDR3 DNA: TGTGCCAGCAGTTTATACACGGACAGGTCCTCCTACAATGAGCAGTTCTTC. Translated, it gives CASSLYTDRSSYNEQFF.

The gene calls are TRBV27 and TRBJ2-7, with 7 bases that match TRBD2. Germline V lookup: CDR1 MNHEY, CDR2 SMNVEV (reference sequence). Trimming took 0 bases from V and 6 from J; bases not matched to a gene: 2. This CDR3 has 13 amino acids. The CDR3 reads CASSLSGRTEQYF. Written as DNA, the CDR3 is TGTGCCAGCAGTTTATCCGGGAGGACCGAGCAGTACTTC.

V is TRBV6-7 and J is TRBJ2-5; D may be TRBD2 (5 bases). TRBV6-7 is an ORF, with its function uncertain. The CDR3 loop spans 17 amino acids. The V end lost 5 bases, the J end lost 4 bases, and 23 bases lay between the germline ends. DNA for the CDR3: TGTGCCAGCAGTCGAGGAAATAGTGGGCGAGAGGGAGAGACCCAGTACTTC. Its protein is CASSRGNSGREGETQYF.

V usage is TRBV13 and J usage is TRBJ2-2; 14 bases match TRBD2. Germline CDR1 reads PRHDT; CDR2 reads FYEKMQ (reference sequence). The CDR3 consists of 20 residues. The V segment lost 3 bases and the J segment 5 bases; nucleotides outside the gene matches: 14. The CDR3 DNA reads TGTGCCAGCAGCTTTAACTCCGGGACTAGCGGGAGTCGGTGGACCGGGGAGCTGTTTTTT. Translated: CASSFNSGTSGSRWTGELFF. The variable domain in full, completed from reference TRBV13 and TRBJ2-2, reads AAGVIQSPRHLIKEKRETATLKCYPIPRHDTVYWYQQGPGQDPQFLISFYEKMQSDKGSIPDRFSAQQFSDYHSELNMSSLELGDSALYFCASSFNSGTSGSRWTGELFFGEGSRLTVL.

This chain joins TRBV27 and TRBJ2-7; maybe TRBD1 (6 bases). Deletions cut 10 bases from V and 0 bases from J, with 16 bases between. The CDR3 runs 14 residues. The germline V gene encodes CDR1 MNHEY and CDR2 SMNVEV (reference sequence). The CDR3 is CATKGVIVSYEQYF. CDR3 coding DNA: TGTGCCACCAAGGGGGTGATAGTCTCCTACGAGCAGTACTTC.

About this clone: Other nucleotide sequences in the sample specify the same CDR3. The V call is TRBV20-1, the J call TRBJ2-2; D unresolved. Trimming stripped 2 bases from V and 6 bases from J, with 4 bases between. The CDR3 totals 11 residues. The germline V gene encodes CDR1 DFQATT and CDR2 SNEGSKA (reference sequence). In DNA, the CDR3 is TGCAGTGCTAGACTAGCCGGGGAGCTGTTTTTT. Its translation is CSARLAGELFF.

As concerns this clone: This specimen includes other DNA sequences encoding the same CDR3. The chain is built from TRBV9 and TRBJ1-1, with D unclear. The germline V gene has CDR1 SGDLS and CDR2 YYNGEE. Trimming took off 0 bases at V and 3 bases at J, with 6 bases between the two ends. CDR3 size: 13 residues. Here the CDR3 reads CASSVVEYTEAFF. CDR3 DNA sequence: TGTGCCAGCAGCGTAGTGGAGTACACTGAAGCTTTCTTT.

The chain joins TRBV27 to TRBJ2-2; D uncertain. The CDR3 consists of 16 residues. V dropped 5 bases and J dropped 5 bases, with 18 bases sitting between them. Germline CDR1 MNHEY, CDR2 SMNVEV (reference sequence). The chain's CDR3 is CASSQPTSPRTGELFF. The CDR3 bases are TGTGCCAGCAGTCAACCCACCTCTCCTCGGACCGGGGAGCTGTTTTTT.

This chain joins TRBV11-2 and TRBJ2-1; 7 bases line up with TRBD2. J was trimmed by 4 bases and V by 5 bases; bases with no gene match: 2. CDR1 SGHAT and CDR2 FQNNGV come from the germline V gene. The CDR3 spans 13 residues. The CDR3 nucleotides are TGTGCCAGCAGCGCGGGACTATACAATGAGCAGTTCTTC. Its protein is CASSAGLYNEQFF.

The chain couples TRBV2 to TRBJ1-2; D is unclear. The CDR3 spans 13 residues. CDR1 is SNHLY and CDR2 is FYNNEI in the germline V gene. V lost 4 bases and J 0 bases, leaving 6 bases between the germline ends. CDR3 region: CASSAGSNYGYTF. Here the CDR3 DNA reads TGTGCCAGCAGTGCAGGCTCTAACTATGGCTACACCTTC.

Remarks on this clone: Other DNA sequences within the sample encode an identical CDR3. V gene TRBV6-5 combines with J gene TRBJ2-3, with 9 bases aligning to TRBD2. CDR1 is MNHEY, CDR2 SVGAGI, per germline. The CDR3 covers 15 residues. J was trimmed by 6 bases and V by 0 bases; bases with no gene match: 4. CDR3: CASSYSGLAGDTQYF. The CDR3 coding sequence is TGTGCCAGCAGTTACTCGGGACTAGCTGGGGATACGCAGTATTTT.

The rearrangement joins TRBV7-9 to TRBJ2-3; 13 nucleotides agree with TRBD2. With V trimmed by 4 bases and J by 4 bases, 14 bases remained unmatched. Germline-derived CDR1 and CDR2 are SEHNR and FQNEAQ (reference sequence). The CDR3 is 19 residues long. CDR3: CASSSRSIRTSGGADTQYF. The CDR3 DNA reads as TGTGCCAGCAGCTCCAGATCGATCAGGACTAGCGGGGGCGCAGATACGCAGTATTTT.

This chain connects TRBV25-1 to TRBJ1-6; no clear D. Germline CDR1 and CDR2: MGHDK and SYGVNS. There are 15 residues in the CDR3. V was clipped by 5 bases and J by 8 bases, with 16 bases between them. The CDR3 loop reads CASSRDQFPDSPLHF. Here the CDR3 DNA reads TGTGCCAGCAGTCGCGACCAGTTCCCGGATTCACCCCTCCACTTT.

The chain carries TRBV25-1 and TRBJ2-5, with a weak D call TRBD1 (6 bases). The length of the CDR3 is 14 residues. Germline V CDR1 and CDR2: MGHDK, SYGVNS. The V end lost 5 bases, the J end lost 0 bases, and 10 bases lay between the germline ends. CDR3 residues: CASSRRQDQETQYF. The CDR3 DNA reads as TGTGCCAGCAGTCGACGACAGGACCAAGAGACCCAGTACTTC.

The CDR3 region has the DNA TGTGCCAGCAGCGGGGGTGGAACCTACGAGCAGTACTTC. It encodes CASSGGGTYEQYF. This chain joins TRBV9 and TRBJ2-7; no reliable D call. Germline V lookup: CDR1 SGDLS, CDR2 YYNGEE. CDR3 size: 13 residues. Trimming cost V 3 bases and J 2 bases, with 9 bases left between them.

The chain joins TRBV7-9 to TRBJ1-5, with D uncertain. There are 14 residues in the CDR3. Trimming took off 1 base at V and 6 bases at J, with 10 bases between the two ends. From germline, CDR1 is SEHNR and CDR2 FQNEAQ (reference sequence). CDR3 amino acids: CASSLESQAQPQHF. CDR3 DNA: TGTGCCAGCAGCTTAGAGTCTCAGGCTCAGCCCCAGCATTTT. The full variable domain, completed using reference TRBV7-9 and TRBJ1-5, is DTGVSQNPRHKITKRGQNVTFRCDPISEHNRLYWYRQTLGQGPEFLTYFQNEAQLEKSRLLSDRFSAERPKGSFSTLEIQRTEQGDSAMYLCASSLESQAQPQHFGDGTRLSIL.

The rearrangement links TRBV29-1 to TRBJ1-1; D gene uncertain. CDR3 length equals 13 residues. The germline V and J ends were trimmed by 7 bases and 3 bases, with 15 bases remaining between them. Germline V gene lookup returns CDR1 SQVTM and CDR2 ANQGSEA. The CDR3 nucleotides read TGCAGCGGCTCTAGGGTTGGTGACACTGAAGCTTTCTTT. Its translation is CSGSRVGDTEAFF.

The CDR3 nucleotides are TGTGCCAGCACCATGACCAGCTGGGAGACCCAGTACTTC. This sequence encodes CASTMTSWETQYF. The J gene is TRBJ2-5, the V gene TRBV7-2; unclear D gene. V lost 7 bases and J lost 5, with 14 bases in between. The CDR3 is 13 residues long. The V gene's germline CDR1 is SGHTA and CDR2 FQGNSA.

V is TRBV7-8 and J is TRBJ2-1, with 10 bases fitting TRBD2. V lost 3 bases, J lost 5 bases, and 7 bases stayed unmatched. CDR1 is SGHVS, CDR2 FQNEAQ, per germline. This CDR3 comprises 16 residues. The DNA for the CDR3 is TGTGCCAGCAGCTTCCTAGCGGGAGTATTTCACAATGAGCAGTTCTTC. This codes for CASSFLAGVFHNEQFF.

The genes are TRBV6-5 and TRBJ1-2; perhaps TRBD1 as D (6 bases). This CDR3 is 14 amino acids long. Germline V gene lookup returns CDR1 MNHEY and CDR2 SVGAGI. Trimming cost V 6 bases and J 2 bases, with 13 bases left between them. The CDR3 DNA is TGTGCCAGCAGCTGGGACACTACCAACTATGGCTACACCTTC. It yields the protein CASSWDTTNYGYTF.

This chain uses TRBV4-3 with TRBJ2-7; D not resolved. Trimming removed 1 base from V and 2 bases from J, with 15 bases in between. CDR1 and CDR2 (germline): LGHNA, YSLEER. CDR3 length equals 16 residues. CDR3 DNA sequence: TGCGCCAGCAGCCAAGGGTGGGTCGCTAGGGCCTACGAGCAGTACTTC. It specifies CASSQGWVARAYEQYF.

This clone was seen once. The CDR3 region has the DNA TGTGCCAGCAAAACACAGGGGAGCTCCTACGAGCAGTACTTC. Translating it yields CASKTQGSSYEQYF. The chain employs TRBV28 and TRBJ2-7, with TRBD1 matching 7 bases. V gave up 7 bases and J gave up 0 bases; unmatched junction bases: 6. Germline CDR1 is MDHEN and CDR2 is SYDVKM. The CDR3 length is 14 residues.

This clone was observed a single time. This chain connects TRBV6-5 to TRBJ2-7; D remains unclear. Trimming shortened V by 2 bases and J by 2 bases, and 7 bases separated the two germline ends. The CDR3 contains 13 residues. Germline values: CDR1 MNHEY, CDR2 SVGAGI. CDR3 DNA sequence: TGTGCCAGCAGTTACAGGCTAGCCTACGAGCAGTACTTC. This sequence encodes CASSYRLAYEQYF.

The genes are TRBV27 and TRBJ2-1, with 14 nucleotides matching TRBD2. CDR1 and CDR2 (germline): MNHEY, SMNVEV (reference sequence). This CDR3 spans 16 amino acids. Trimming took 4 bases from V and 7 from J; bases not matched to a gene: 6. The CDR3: CASSSRTSGRSNEQFF. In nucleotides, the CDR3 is TGTGCCAGCAGTTCGAGGACTAGCGGGAGGTCTAATGAGCAGTTCTTC.

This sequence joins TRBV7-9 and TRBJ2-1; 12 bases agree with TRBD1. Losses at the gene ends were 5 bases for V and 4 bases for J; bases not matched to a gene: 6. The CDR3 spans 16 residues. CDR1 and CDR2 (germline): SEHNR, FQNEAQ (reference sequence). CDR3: CASSGRDRGPYNEQFF. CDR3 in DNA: TGTGCCAGCAGCGGTAGGGACAGGGGGCCGTACAATGAGCAGTTCTTC. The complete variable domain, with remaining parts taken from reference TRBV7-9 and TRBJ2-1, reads DTGVSQNPRHKITKRGQNVTFRCDPISEHNRLYWYRQTLGQGPEFLTYFQNEAQLEKSRLLSDRFSAERPKGSFSTLEIQRTEQGDSAMYLCASSGRDRGPYNEQFFGPGTRLTVL.

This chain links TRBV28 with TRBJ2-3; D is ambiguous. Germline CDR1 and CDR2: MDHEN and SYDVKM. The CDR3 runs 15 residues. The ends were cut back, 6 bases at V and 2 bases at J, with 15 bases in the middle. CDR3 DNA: TGTGCCAGCAGCTACGAGGTCTCCGCCACAGATACGCAGTATTTT. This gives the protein CASSYEVSATDTQYF.

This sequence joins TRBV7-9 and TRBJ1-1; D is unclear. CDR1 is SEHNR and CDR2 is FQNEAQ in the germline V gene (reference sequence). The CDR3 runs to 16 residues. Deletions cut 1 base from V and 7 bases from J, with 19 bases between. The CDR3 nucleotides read TGTGCCAGCAGCTTAGGGCCTGACGGTGTTAAAGGTGAAGCTTTCTTT. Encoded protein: CASSLGPDGVKGEAFF. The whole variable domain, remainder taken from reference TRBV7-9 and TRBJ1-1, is DTGVSQNPRHKITKRGQNVTFRCDPISEHNRLYWYRQTLGQGPEFLTYFQNEAQLEKSRLLSDRFSAERPKGSFSTLEIQRTEQGDSAMYLCASSLGPDGVKGEAFFGQGTRLTVV.

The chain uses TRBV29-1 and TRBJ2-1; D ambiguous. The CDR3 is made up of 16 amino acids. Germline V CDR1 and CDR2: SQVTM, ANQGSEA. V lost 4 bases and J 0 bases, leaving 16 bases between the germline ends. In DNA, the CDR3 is TGCAGCGTTGTTGCCTCGACCGGTAGCTCCTACAATGAGCAGTTCTTC. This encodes CSVVASTGSSYNEQFF.